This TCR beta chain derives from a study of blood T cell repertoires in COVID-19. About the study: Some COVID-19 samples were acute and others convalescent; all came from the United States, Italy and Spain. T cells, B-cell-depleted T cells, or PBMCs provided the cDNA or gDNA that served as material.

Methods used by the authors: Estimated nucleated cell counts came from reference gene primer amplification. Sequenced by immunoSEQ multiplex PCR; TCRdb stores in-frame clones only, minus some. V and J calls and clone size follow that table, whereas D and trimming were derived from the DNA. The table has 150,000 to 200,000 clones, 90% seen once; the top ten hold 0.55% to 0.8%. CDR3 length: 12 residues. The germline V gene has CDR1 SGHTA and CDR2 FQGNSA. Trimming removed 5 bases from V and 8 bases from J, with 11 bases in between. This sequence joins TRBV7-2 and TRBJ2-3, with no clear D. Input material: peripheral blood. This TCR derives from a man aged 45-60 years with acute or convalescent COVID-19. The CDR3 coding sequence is TGTGCCAGCAGCCCACAGACCTCTACGCAGTATTTT. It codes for CASSPQTSTQYF.